The rows below give T cell receptor beta chains drawn from one sample of a study of cytomegalovirus exposure and HLA in healthy donors. The table came from immunoSEQ multiplex PCR; TCRdb's copy has only in-frame clones and leaves some out. There are around 110,000 clones in the sample; around 10% occur only once, and over 2.5% lies in the top ten. The sample taken for sequencing was PBMCs. All receptors come from a man aged 25-45 years in good health and CMV-seronegative. CDR3s include the opening cysteine and the closing phenylalanine or tryptophan. The D gene is left open where the match is weak. Only part of the rows carry a size: once, few, many, or a class if the clone is expanded.

d_call j_call v_call clone_size cdr3_nt cdr3_aa
NA TRBJ2-7 TRBV2 NA TGTGCCAGCAGTAACAGGCAACACTACGAGCAGTACTTC CASSNRQHYEQYF
TRBD1 TRBJ1-5 TRBV28 NA TGTGCCAGCAGTTTAGCCTACAGGGGGCCGAATCAGCCCCAGCATTTT CASSLAYRGPNQPQHF
NA TRBJ1-4 TRBV14 NA TGTGCCAGCAGCCAGGTTGGAGGGGTGGAAAAACTGTTTTTT CASSQVGGVEKLFF
TRBD2 TRBJ2-7 TRBV7-2 few TGTGCCAGCAGCTCTACCCCGGGTAGCGGGGGCTACGAGCAGTACTTC CASSSTPGSGGYEQYF
TRBD2 TRBJ2-1 TRBV6-4 NA TGTGCCAGCAGTATAGCGGGAGCCCACAATGAGCAGTTCTTC CASSIAGAHNEQFF
TRBD2 TRBJ2-1 TRBV7-8 NA TGTGCCAGCAGCTTAGAAGCGGGAGTGAATGAGCAGTTCTTC CASSLEAGVNEQFF
TRBD1 TRBJ2-2 TRBV4-1 few TGCGCCAGCAGCCCCAGACAGGGGGCGAGCACCGGGGAGCTGTTTTTT CASSPRQGASTGELFF
TRBD1 TRBJ2-7 TRBV29-1 few TGCAGCGTCCCGAGGGGGCCCTACGAGCAGTACTTC CSVPRGPYEQYF
NA TRBJ2-7 TRBV11-2 NA TGTGCCAGCAGCTTAGGGGGGCCGGGGCAGTACTTC CASSLGGPGQYF
NA TRBJ1-1 TRBV4-3 NA TGCGCCAGCAGCCAAGAGATCGAGGTTGAAGCTTTCTTT CASSQEIEVEAFF
NA TRBJ1-4 TRBV25-1 few TGTGCCAGCAGACAGCAAGGGGAAACTAATGAAAAACTGTTTTTT CASRQQGETNEKLFF
NA TRBJ1-6 TRBV5-1 NA TGCGCCAGCAGCTTGGTCGGCCAGGTAAATTCACCCCTCCACTTT CASSLVGQVNSPLHF
TRBD2 TRBJ2-3 TRBV7-8 NA TGTGCCAGCAGCTTAAGACTAGCGGGAGGAGATACGCAGTATTTT CASSLRLAGGDTQYF
TRBD1 TRBJ2-7 TRBV30 few TGTGCCTGGGATCCGGGACAGGACTACGAGCAGTACTTC CAWDPGQDYEQYF
NA TRBJ2-3 TRBV7-2 few TGTGCCAGCAGCTTGGAGGGGGGGCTAAGGTATACGCAGTATTTT CASSLEGGLRYTQYF
NA TRBJ1-2 TRBV25-1 NA TGTGCCAGCAGTGAAAGGGGAGGGAGCTATGGCTACACCTTC CASSERGGSYGYTF
NA TRBJ1-1 TRBV19 NA TGTGCCAGTAGTAAAGGCAATCAGGGCCCACTAATGAACACTGAAGCTTTCTTT CASSKGNQGPLMNTEAFF